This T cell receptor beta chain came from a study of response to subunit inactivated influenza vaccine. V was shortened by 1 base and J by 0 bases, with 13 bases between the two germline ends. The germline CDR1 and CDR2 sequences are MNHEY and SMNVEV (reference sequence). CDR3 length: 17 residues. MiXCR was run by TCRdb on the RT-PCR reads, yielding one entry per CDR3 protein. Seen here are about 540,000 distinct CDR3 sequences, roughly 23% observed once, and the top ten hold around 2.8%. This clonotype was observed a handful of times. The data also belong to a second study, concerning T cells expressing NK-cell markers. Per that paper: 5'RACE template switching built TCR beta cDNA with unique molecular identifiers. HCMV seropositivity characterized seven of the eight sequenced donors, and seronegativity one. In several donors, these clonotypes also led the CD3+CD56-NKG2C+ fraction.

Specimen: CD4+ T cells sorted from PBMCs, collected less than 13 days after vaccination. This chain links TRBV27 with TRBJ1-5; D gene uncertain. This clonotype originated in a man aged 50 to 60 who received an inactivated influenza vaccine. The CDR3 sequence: CASSLFARPYSNQPQHF. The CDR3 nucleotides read TGTGCCAGCAGTTTATTTGCCAGACCCTATAGCAATCAGCCCCAGCATTTT.